The 7 T cell receptor beta chains below all came from one sample that was sequenced in a study of identical twins. A single record per CDR3 protein comes from TCRdb applying MiXCR to the 5' RACE reads. The sample holds 650,000 to 800,000 distinct CDR3 sequences, under 9% seen once. This sample was shared with a second study, whose subject was yellow fever vaccine responses in identical twins.

Sequencing was carried out using PBMCs. The receptor set was obtained from a woman younger than 30 in good health.

Ten or more counts support this clonotype. J is TRBJ2-7 and V is TRBV7-9; no clear D gene. Germline CDR1 SEHNR, CDR2 FQNEAQ (reference sequence). The CDR3 is 14 residues long. Trimming took 3 bases from V and 3 from J, leaving 12 bases between them. Written as DNA, the CDR3 is TGTGCCAGCAGCTTTAACGACGGCCTCTACGAGCAGTACTTC. Protein: CASSFNDGLYEQYF.

This clonotype was seen a handful of times. CDR3 residues: CASRESGLNEQFF. The CDR3 nucleotides are TGCGCCAGCAGAGAGAGCGGACTCAATGAGCAGTTCTTC. This chain joins TRBV10-2 and TRBJ2-1; D is perhaps TRBD2 (5 bases). V gave up 6 bases and J gave up 6 bases, with 12 bases separating them. CDR1 is WSHSY, CDR2 SAAADI, per germline. The CDR3 sequence is 13 residues long.

The chain uses TRBV4-3 and TRBJ2-1, with TRBD2 matching over 8 bases. This CDR3 spans 15 amino acids. Germline V gene sequence: CDR1 LGHNA, CDR2 YSLEER. Unmatched junction bases numbered 11, after V lost 4 bases and J lost 9 bases. The CDR3 sequence is CASSRTSIGEAEQFF. The DNA of the CDR3 is TGCGCCAGCAGCCGGACTAGCATTGGGGAGGCTGAGCAGTTCTTC.

The genes are TRBV6-1 and TRBJ2-7; D remains ambiguous. From germline, CDR1 is MNHNS and CDR2 SASEGT. V lost 0 bases and J lost 5, with 11 bases in between. The CDR3 totals 14 residues. Here the CDR3 reads CASSEAHKSDEQYF. The CDR3, as DNA: TGTGCCAGCAGTGAAGCGCACAAAAGCGACGAGCAGTACTTC.

This clonotype was detected only once. This chain links TRBV7-9 with TRBJ2-3, with 8 bases lining up with TRBD2. Trimming cost V 5 bases and J 1 base; bases outside gene matches: 5. The germline CDR1 and CDR2 sequences are SEHNR and FQNEAQ (reference sequence). The CDR3 has 15 amino acids. The CDR3 here is CASSTQRERTDTQYF. DNA of the CDR3: TGTGCCAGCAGCACACAGCGGGAGCGCACAGATACGCAGTATTTT.

This clonotype was recorded a few times. The genes are TRBV15 and TRBJ2-5, with TRBD2 matching 7 bases. The CDR3 runs to 15 residues. CDR1 and CDR2 (germline): LNHNV, YYDKDF (reference sequence). V dropped 1 base and J dropped 4; count of bases not matched to a gene: 6. CDR3 sequence (DNA): TGTGCCACCAGCAGAGGAAGCGGGGAGGGAGAGACCCAGTACTTC. Amino acids: CATSRGSGEGETQYF.

The CDR3 bases are TGTGCCAGCAGCCTATCGGGACTAGCGGAGACCCAGTACTTC. This encodes CASSLSGLAETQYF. This chain uses TRBV7-9 with TRBJ2-5, with 10 bases matching TRBD2. The germline V gene has CDR1 SEHNR and CDR2 FQNEAQ (reference sequence). V lost 5 bases to trimming and J lost 5 bases; unmatched junction nucleotides: 5. The CDR3 extends over 14 amino acids.